The T cell receptor (beta chain) described here comes from a study of T cell changes during pregnancy in multiple sclerosis. The CDR3 contains 15 residues. The J segment lost 4 bases and the V segment lost 0 bases, leaving 3 bases of the junction unmatched. The germline V gene encodes CDR1 SEHNR and CDR2 FQNEAQ (reference sequence). Assay: immunoSEQ multiplex PCR; the TCRdb copy retains only in-frame clones and omits some. In the table there are tens of thousands of clones, less than 90% of which are singletons. The sample in question was peripheral blood, obtained before pregnancy. The rearrangement links TRBV7-9 to TRBJ2-4; 7 nucleotides align to TRBD1. The TCR originated in a female donor with multiple sclerosis, enrolled in a pregnancy study. The CDR3 reads CASSLAQGQKNIQYF. CDR3 coding DNA: TGTGCCAGCAGCTTAGCGCAGGGACAGAAAAACATTCAGTACTTC.